This entry is about one T cell receptor beta chain. The entry originates in a study of blood T cell repertoires in COVID-19. About the research overall: PBMCs, B-cell-depleted T cells, or T cells provided the cDNA or gDNA that made up the material.

Germline V gene data show CDR1 as LGHNA and CDR2 as YSLEER. The CDR3 covers 15 residues. V lost 5 bases and J lost 0; bases outside the gene matches: 2. The data were produced by immunoSEQ multiplex PCR, yet TCRdb's version contains in-frame clones alone and is incomplete. The profile covers about 300,000 clones, with roughly 85% appearing a single time and 2.2% taken by the ten largest. The receptor comes from a man between 25 and 39 years old who had recovered from COVID-19. Sequenced sample: PBMCs or T cells enriched from blood (not recorded which). V gene TRBV4-3 combines with J gene TRBJ2-1; 9 nucleotides agree with TRBD2. This chain's CDR3 is CASSFSGGSYNEQFF. The CDR3 DNA sequence: TGCGCCAGCAGCTTTAGCGGGGGCTCCTACAATGAGCAGTTCTTC.